A single sample is the source of the 19 T cell receptor beta chains below, sequenced in a study of OX40 agonist ivuxolimab in advanced cancers. Sequencing was performed with immunoSEQ multiplex PCR; in TCRdb, only in-frame clones are kept and a portion is missing. Here the sample spans roughly 80,000 clones, about 85% being singletons. This sample comprised CD4+ or CD8+ T cells sorted from blood, obtained in a trial of the OX40 agonist ivuxolimab. The source is an adult with an advanced solid tumor such as melanoma, head and neck, liver or kidney cancer.

J is TRBJ2-4 and V is TRBV7-9, with D possibly TRBD2 on 6 matching bases. Per the germline V gene, CDR1 is SEHNR and CDR2 is FQNEAQ (reference sequence). Between the trimmed V and J ends, which lost 5 bases and 0 bases, there was a span of 20 bases. The CDR3 is 18 amino acids. The CDR3 protein is CASSPKQEGFLAKNIQYF. The DNA for the CDR3 is TGTGCCAGCAGCCCAAAACAGGAGGGATTCCTAGCCAAAAACATTCAGTACTTC.

This chain connects TRBV20-1 to TRBJ2-5; D is uncertain. V was trimmed by 6 bases and J by 8 bases, leaving 7 bases between them. Germline-derived CDR1 and CDR2 are DFQATT and SNEGSKA (reference sequence). The CDR3 is made up of 9 amino acids. CDR3 sequence reads: CSALDTQYF. CDR3 nucleotides: TGCAGTGCCTTGGACACCCAGTACTTC.

This clone was seen more than once but under ten times. The chain couples TRBV10-3 to TRBJ2-1; 11 positions match TRBD1. The junction had 6 bases not matched to a gene; V was cut back by 7 bases and J by 1 base. The length of the CDR3 is 16 residues. Germline V gene sequence: CDR1 ENHRY, CDR2 SYGVKD. CDR3 amino acids: CAINGDRGESYNEQFF. The CDR3 DNA reads TGTGCCATCAACGGGGACAGGGGGGAATCCTACAATGAGCAGTTCTTC.

The chain combines TRBV28 with TRBJ1-6; D is uncertain. Germline-derived CDR1 and CDR2 are MDHEN and SYDVKM. V was shortened by 3 bases and J by 7 bases, with 10 bases between the two germline ends. CDR3 length: 14 amino acids. CDR3 protein: CASSLPPLNSPLHF. In DNA, the CDR3 is TGTGCCAGCAGTTTGCCCCCCCTGAATTCACCCCTCCACTTT.

The gene calls are TRBV5-1 and TRBJ2-7; unclear D gene. This CDR3 contains 14 residues. Trimming pared 4 bases from V and 3 bases from J, leaving 14 bases between. The germline CDR1 and CDR2 sequences are SGHRS and YFSETQ. DNA of the CDR3: TGCGCCAGCAGCCCGGTTCCGGAATACTACGAGCAGTACTTC. Its translation is CASSPVPEYYEQYF.

The rearrangement links TRBV10-3 to TRBJ2-1; D is unresolved. The V end lost 0 bases, the J end lost 11 bases, and 8 bases lay between the germline ends. Germline V gene data show CDR1 as ENHRY and CDR2 as SYGVKD. The CDR3 runs to 12 residues. The DNA of the CDR3 is TGTGCCATCAGTGAGTCTGCATCAAAGCAGTTCTTC. It yields the protein CAISESASKQFF.

For this clone: Other DNA sequences within the sample encode an identical CDR3. This chain connects TRBV5-1 to TRBJ2-1; D is uncertain. The CDR3 runs 11 residues. V was pared by 0 bases and J by 10 bases, with 5 bases between. CDR1 and CDR2 (germline): SGHRS, YFSETQ. The chain's CDR3 is CASSLDREQFF. The CDR3 DNA is TGCGCCAGCAGCTTGGATCGGGAGCAGTTCTTC.

This clone has only one observation. V usage is TRBV7-8 and J usage is TRBJ2-7; 10 nucleotides agree with TRBD1. J was trimmed by 6 bases and V by 5 bases; bases with no gene match: 10. This CDR3 has 15 amino acids. Germline lookup yields CDR1 SGHVS and CDR2 FQNEAQ. The CDR3 DNA is TGTGCCAGCAGCCAAGACAGGGGGCGTGGAGGCGAGCAGTACTTC. Its protein product is CASSQDRGRGGEQYF.

The rearrangement links TRBV5-6 to TRBJ1-2, with TRBD1 matching over 7 bases. From germline, CDR1 is SGHDT and CDR2 YYEEEE. CDR3 size: 13 residues. The junction had 4 bases not matched to a gene; V was cut back by 5 bases and J by 3 bases. The CDR3, as DNA: TGTGCCAGCAGAGTGGGACAGCACTATGGCTACACCTTC. Its protein product is CASRVGQHYGYTF.

J is TRBJ2-5 and V is TRBV28, with 8 bases lining up with TRBD2. Per germline, CDR1 MDHEN and CDR2 SYDVKM. V shed 2 bases and J 5 bases; nucleotides not matched to a gene: 10. The CDR3 covers 16 residues. In DNA, the CDR3 is TGTGCCAGCAGTTTAGGAGCGGGAGTACGTGGTGAGACCCAGTACTTC. Translated: CASSLGAGVRGETQYF. Using reference TRBV28 and TRBJ2-5 for the parts outside the CDR3, the full variable domain is DVKVTQSSRYLVKRTGEKVFLECVQDMDHENMFWYRQDPGLGLRLIYFSYDVKMKEKGDIPEGYSVSREKKERFSLILESASTNQTSMYLCASSLGAGVRGETQYFGPGTRLLVL.

CDR3 sequence (DNA): TGTGCCAGCTCACCACTAGTTACAGGGGGGGGCAATCAGCCCCAGCATTTT. Protein: CASSPLVTGGGNQPQHF. J is TRBJ1-5 and V is TRBV18; 8 bases are shared with TRBD1. The germline CDR1 and CDR2 sequences are KGHSH and LQKENI. The CDR3 runs 17 residues. The trim removed 1 base at V and 2 bases at J, leaving 7 bases unmatched.

The chain uses TRBV4-3 and TRBJ2-4; D ambiguous. CDR1 and CDR2 (germline): LGHNA, YSLEER. The V end was cut by 3 bases, the J end by 0 bases, with 9 bases between. The CDR3 contains 15 residues. The CDR3 loop is CASSQGGEAKNIQYF. The CDR3 DNA sequence: TGCGCCAGCAGCCAGGGTGGGGAAGCCAAAAACATTCAGTACTTC.

The CDR3 DNA reads TGCGCCAGCATGGGGGCCAGCTCTGGAAACACCATATATTTT. Translating it yields CASMGASSGNTIYF. The chain combines TRBV5-1 with TRBJ1-3; possibly TRBD1 for D (6 bases). The length of the CDR3 is 14 residues. The germline V gene encodes CDR1 SGHRS and CDR2 YFSETQ. Trimming stripped 6 bases from V and 0 bases from J, with 10 bases between.

The rearrangement uses TRBV2 and TRBJ2-5, with a tentative D call TRBD1 (5 bases). Trimming removed 4 bases at V and 0 bases at J, with 15 bases between. This CDR3 contains 16 residues. The germline V gene has CDR1 SNHLY and CDR2 FYNNEI. The CDR3 spells CASSVGIGAHQETQYF. The CDR3 region has the DNA TGTGCCAGCAGTGTTGGGATAGGGGCCCACCAAGAGACCCAGTACTTC.

The chain combines TRBV28 with TRBJ2-7, with D unclear. Trimming took 3 bases from V and 6 from J, leaving 6 bases between them. The germline V gene encodes CDR1 MDHEN and CDR2 SYDVKM. The CDR3 extends over 11 amino acids. CDR3 sequence: CASSFYLEQYF. The CDR3 DNA is TGTGCCAGCAGTTTTTATCTCGAGCAGTACTTC.

This clone was found a few times. This sequence joins TRBV7-9 and TRBJ1-5; D unresolved. Germline V lookup: CDR1 SEHNR, CDR2 FQNEAQ (reference sequence). CDR3 length: 14 amino acids. Between the trimmed V and J ends, which lost 5 bases and 3 bases, there was a span of 11 bases. This chain's CDR3 is CASSTNSDNQPQHF. As DNA, the CDR3 is TGTGCCAGCAGCACTAACAGCGACAATCAGCCCCAGCATTTT.

DNA for the CDR3: TGTGCCAGCAACCACAACAGGGAATCATACACAGATACGCAGTATTTT. It yields the protein CASNHNRESYTDTQYF. V usage is TRBV2 and J usage is TRBJ2-3, with a weak D call TRBD1 (6 bases). V shed 7 bases and J shed 2 bases, with 19 bases lying between them. CDR3 length equals 16 residues. CDR1 and CDR2 (germline): SNHLY, FYNNEI.

The chain couples TRBV5-1 to TRBJ1-1; TRBD1 matches 7 bases. Germline trimming cut 2 bases from V and 3 bases from J; bases unmatched to any gene: 4. The CDR3 is 14 residues long. CDR1 SGHRS and CDR2 YFSETQ come from the germline V gene. The CDR3 loop reads CASSLRQGDTEAFF. CDR3 DNA: TGCGCCAGCAGCTTAAGACAGGGCGACACTGAAGCTTTCTTT.

V gene TRBV6-1 combines with J gene TRBJ2-1, with 8 bases identical to TRBD1. The CDR3 totals 13 residues. Per germline, CDR1 MNHNS and CDR2 SASEGT. After removal of 6 bases from V and 12 bases from J, the junction contained 10 bases not matched to a gene. Here the CDR3 reads CASSTRGQGTQFF. The CDR3 nucleotides are TGTGCCAGCAGCACCCGAGGACAGGGAACGCAGTTCTTC.